A selection of T cell receptor beta chains follows, all from one sample in a study of high-grade serous ovarian cancer treatment subgroups. Produced via immunoSEQ multiplex PCR; TCRdb's table is partial and in-frame only. The sample consists of more than 15,000 clones, about 76% of them appearing once. The specimen was tumor tissue. These receptors were collected from a human donor with high-grade serous ovarian cancer. CDR3s include the opening cysteine and the closing phenylalanine or tryptophan.

TRBV18 | CASSPGEGFSYEQYF
TRBV5-1 | CASSRGPANEQFF
TRBV27 | CASSFGGAAVDTQYF
TRBV7-6 | CASSVRALNTGELFF
TRBV7-9 | CASSLFGGYEQYF
TRBV15 | CATSELISGNTIYF
TRBV11-1 | CASSPPGHLQSSGANVLTF
TRBV6-5 | CASSYGIAGSYEQYF
TRBV11-2 | CASSDGGGRRVTQYF
TRBV28 | CASSFRGQGLEQYF
TRBV19 | CASSITGRAGEQFF
TRBV18 | CASSPSAGGAGAEQYF
TRBV7-9 | CASSIRLGGKETQYF
TRBV25-1 | CASSEWGQGIGKNIQYF
TRBV5-4 | CASSASGTGSYEQYF
TRBV28 | CGGSSSYNSPLHF
TRBV6-1 | CASSDQMERGELFF
TRBV4-3 | CASSARGWAEKLFF
TRBV7-2 | CASSLVGTSGGASYEQYF
TRBV4-1 | CASSQKPDSSYNSPLHF
TRBV15 | CATSRDIEGYTF
TRBV7-2 | CASSRTGGYNYGYTF
TRBV20-1 | CSARYRQSDTF
TRBV30 | CAWSVRRQETQYF
TRBV30 | CAWSASGGPDTQYF
TRBV6-5 | CASSRTGMTYEQYF
TRBV5-5 | CASTTGTTKNIQYF
TRBV9 | CASSVDPGGRYEQYF
TRBV18 | CASSDIPSANYGYTF
TRBV11-2 | CATRQFGNTIYF
TRBV18 | CASSPGTSGDTQYF
TRBV18 | CASSTGQFNQPQHF
TRBV2 | CASSDSGLNSPLHF
TRBV9 | CASSGQSRNTIYF
TRBV7-3 | CASSLVGTETQYF
TRBV4-3 | CASSQERRGGGKYNEQFF
TRBV6-5 | CASSVQTGAYEQYF
TRBV5-6 | CASSPDSGSTDTQYF
TRBV7-2 | CASSLISWNTGYGYTF
TRBV27 | CASSSPWTSGTNEQFF
TRBV6-6 | CASRPQLEAGELFF
TRBV5-6 | CASSLTPGPLYGYTF
TRBV18 | CASSPTGGEGQPQHF
TRBV7-2 | CASSPRAGGLGNTIYF
TRBV6-1 | CASSLSGEQFF
TRBV28 | CASTQSGEGYIQYF
TRBV6-1 | CASKRGALTGELFF
TRBV3-1/TRBV3-2 | CAARNTIYF
TRBV7-9 | CASSLARTSGVNEQFF
TRBV4-3 | CASSQRVNRDDGYTF
TRBV30 | CAWSASLETGELFF
TRBV9 | CASSAVTGLNSPLHF
TRBV7-2 | CASSRRPGYNEQFF
TRBV6-5 | CASSYKGLGQPQHF
TRBV6-5 | CASSFLAGAYNEQFF